The 5 T cell receptor beta chains presented below share a single source sample, sequenced in a study of graft-versus-host responses after intestinal transplantation. Sequenced by immunoSEQ multiplex PCR; TCRdb stores in-frame clones only, minus some. The sample carries some 45,000 clones, just under 95% recorded once. The specimen was PBMCs, collected 335 days after intestinal transplant. These receptors all stem from a human patient who received an intestinal transplant, so some T cells may come from the graft donor.

In regard to this clone: The sample has other DNA sequences that encode this CDR3 too. The chain joins TRBV10-3 to TRBJ2-3; 9 bases agree with TRBD2. The CDR3 sequence is 18 residues long. The trim removed 2 bases at V and 0 bases at J, leaving 9 bases unmatched. The germline CDR1 and CDR2 sequences are ENHRY and SYGVKD. Written as DNA, the CDR3 is TGTGCCATCAGTGAGGGATTAGCGGGAGCCTCTAGCACAGATACGCAGTATTTT. It translates to CAISEGLAGASSTDTQYF.

The chain combines TRBV5-4 with TRBJ1-3, with a tentative D call TRBD1 (5 bases). The V gene's germline CDR1 is SGHNT and CDR2 YYREEE (reference sequence). V lost 2 bases to trimming and J lost 2 bases, with 8 bases between them. The CDR3 covers 14 residues. CDR3 nucleotide sequence: TGTGCCAGCAGCTTTTCAGGGACTGGAAACACCATATATTTT. Translating it yields CASSFSGTGNTIYF. The whole variable domain, filled in from reference TRBV5-4 and TRBJ1-3, reads ETGVTQSPTHLIKTRGQQVTLRCSSQSGHNTVSWYQQALGQGPQFIFQYYREEENGRGNFPPRFSGLQFPNYSSELNVNALELDDSALYLCASSFSGTGNTIYFGEGSWLTVV.

In the case of this clone: At one of its ends the junction is not consistent with the germline gene, which may arise from a read error. The chain uses TRBV19 and TRBJ2-5; possibly TRBD1 or TRBD2 for D (5 bases each). The closer fit of TRBJ2-7 to the DNA end suggests the J call may be wrong. This CDR3 comprises 13 residues. Germline V CDR1 and CDR2: LNHDA, SQIVND (reference sequence). The CDR3 coding sequence is TGTACCAGTAATGGGGGAAGCTCCTACGAGCAGTACTTC. Translated: CTSNGGSSYEQYF.

The chain is built from TRBV30 and TRBJ2-5; D may be TRBD2 (6 bases). CDR3 size: 13 residues. CDR1 is GTSNPN, CDR2 SVGIG, per germline (reference sequence). Trimming shortened V by 0 bases and J by 2 bases, and 7 bases separated the two germline ends. This CDR3 reads CAWSVRGQETQYF. The CDR3 DNA follows: TGTGCCTGGAGTGTACGGGGGCAAGAGACCCAGTACTTC.

The V call is TRBV7-2, the J call TRBJ2-1, with 9 bases that match TRBD2. Germline-derived CDR1 and CDR2 are SGHTA and FQGNSA. V lost 10 bases and J lost 0; bases outside the gene matches: 7. This CDR3 is built from 15 residues. The CDR3 DNA is TGTGCCACCACAGCGGGAGGAAGCTCCTACAATGAGCAGTTCTTC. Translated, it gives CATTAGGSSYNEQFF.